This T cell receptor (beta chain) was observed in a study of PD-1 blockade in classical Hodgkin lymphoma. Sequencing used immunoSEQ multiplex PCR; TCRdb keeps in-frame clones, though not all of them. The sample consists of 15,000 to 20,000 clones, around 65% of them appearing once. Time point described: cycle 4 day 1 (C4D1), after six to seven weeks of nivolumab. All the patients suffered relapse after autologous stem cell transplantation, and brentuximab vedotin exposure differed. The germline CDR1 and CDR2 sequences are SNHLY and FYNNEI. The CDR3 length is 14 residues. Trimming cost V 7 bases and J 2 bases, with 12 bases left between them.

V and J are TRBV2 and TRBJ1-5, with D unresolved. Sequencing used peripheral blood mononuclear cells (PBMCs), obtained before the fourth cycle of nivolumab. The sequence came from a human donor with classical Hodgkin lymphoma. The CDR3 sequence is CASTQVMGNQPQHF. CDR3 in DNA: TGTGCCAGCACTCAGGTAATGGGCAATCAGCCCCAGCATTTT. The whole variable domain, remainder taken from reference TRBV2 and TRBJ1-5, is EPEVTQTPSHQVTQMGQEVILRCVPISNHLYFYWYRQILGQKVEFLVSFYNNEISEKSEIFDDQFSVERPDGSNFTLKIRSTKLEDSAMYFCASTQVMGNQPQHFGDGTRLSIL.